The clone carrying this TCR beta chain was counted only a few times. Its specificity is not known. Treatment denoted: about 20 received Ad26.COV2.S at low or high dose, single or two shots; 5 received placebo; per-sample allocation not given. Samples were taken on day 63 after the first vaccine or placebo injection. Donation was by an adult aged 18-55 years who was in Boston. These data come from a study of Ad26.COV2.S vaccination and SARS-CoV-2 variants. Study details: Of the COV1001 trial arms, the Ad26.COV2.S arm included the donor. Each vaccinee took Ad26.COV2.S intramuscularly, once or twice 56 days apart.

This CDR3 spans 14 amino acids. CDR1 is GTSNPN and CDR2 is SVGIG in the germline V gene (reference sequence). V lost 4 bases, J lost 5 bases, and 17 bases lay in between. Sequenced by immunoSEQ multiplex PCR; TCRdb stores in-frame clones only, minus some. In the table there are fewer than 500,000 clones, 90% of which are singletons. Findings of the study overall: Spike-specific TCR breadth in vaccine recipients exceeded that seen in placebo recipients.

The genes are TRBV30 and TRBJ1-1; the D gene is possibly TRBD1 (5 bases). This TCR derives from a person between 18 and 60 years old who received the Ad26.COV2.S COVID-19 vaccine or a placebo. Sequenced material: peripheral blood, taken in a trial of Ad26.COV2.S vaccine versus placebo. CDR3 nucleotides: TGTGCCTGGAAGCTCCCGGGGCCAGGGACTGAAGCTTTCTTT. It specifies CAWKLPGPGTEAFF.